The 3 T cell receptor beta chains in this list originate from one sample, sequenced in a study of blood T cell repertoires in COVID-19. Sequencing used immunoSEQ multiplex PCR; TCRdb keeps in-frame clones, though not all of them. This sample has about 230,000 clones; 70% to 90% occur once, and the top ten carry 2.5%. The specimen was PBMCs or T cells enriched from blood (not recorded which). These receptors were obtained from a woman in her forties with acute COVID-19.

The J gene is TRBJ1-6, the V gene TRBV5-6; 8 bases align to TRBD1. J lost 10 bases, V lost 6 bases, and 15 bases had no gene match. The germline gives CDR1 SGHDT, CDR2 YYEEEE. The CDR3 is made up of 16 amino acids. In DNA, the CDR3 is TGTGCCAGCAACCACGGTCCAGGGGGCGCAGGATCACCCCTCCACTTT. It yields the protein CASNHGPGGAGSPLHF.

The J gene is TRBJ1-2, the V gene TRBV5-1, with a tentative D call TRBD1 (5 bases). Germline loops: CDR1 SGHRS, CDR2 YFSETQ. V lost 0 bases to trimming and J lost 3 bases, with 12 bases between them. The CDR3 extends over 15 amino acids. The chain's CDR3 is CASSLGQNWDYGYTF. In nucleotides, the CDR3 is TGCGCCAGCAGCTTGGGACAGAACTGGGACTATGGCTACACCTTC.

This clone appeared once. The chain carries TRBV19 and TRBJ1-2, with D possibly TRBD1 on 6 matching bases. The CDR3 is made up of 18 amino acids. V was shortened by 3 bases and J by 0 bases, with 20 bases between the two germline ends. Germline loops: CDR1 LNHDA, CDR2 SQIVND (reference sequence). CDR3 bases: TGTGCCAGTAGTATGAGGGTGGTTAGGACAGCAACTAACTATGGCTACACCTTC. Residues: CASSMRVVRTATNYGYTF.